Listed below are T cell receptor beta chains from one sample, sequenced in a study of CD4+ T cells in melanoma. TCRdb's copy holds only in-frame clones and misses some; the assay was immunoSEQ multiplex PCR. This sample yields 20,000 to 25,000 clones, of which around 80% are seen a single time; 3.6% belongs to the top ten. Source material: cells from a culture (not recorded whether cultured in vitro). These receptors came from a human donor with melanoma. The CDR3 runs from the conserved cysteine through the conserved F or W. D genes are given only for firm matches. The size of a clone is reported for some rows only, either as once, few or many, or as a class for expanded clones.

TRBJ1-1 TRBD1 NA TRBV7-9 CASSIAPGTGDRSTEAFF TGTGCCAGCAGCATAGCACCCGGGACAGGGGATCGAAGCACTGAAGCTTTCTTT
TRBJ1-3 TRBD1 NA TRBV6-5 CASTYFDRGTGNTIYF TGTGCCAGCACTTACTTCGACAGGGGAACTGGAAACACCATATATTTT
TRBJ1-5 NA NA TRBV7-2 CASSFWSDQPQHF TGTGCCAGCAGCTTCTGGAGTGATCAGCCCCAGCATTTT
TRBJ1-1 NA NA TRBV7-2 CASSSRPGSRLMNTEAFF TGTGCCAGCAGCTCCCGGCCAGGGAGTCGCCTCATGAACACTGAAGCTTTCTTT
TRBJ1-2 NA few TRBV14 CASSQDTGFGYTF TGTGCCAGCAGCCAAGACACAGGATTTGGCTACACCTTC
TRBJ1-3 NA NA TRBV30 CALGASGNTIYF TGTGCCCTGGGGGCATCTGGAAACACCATATATTTT
TRBJ1-3 NA NA TRBV18 CASSPSSGALSSGNTIYF TGTGCCAGCTCACCGAGTTCCGGGGCATTGAGCTCTGGAAACACCATATATTTT
TRBJ2-1 TRBD2 NA TRBV15 CATSTPGLAGGLSYNEQFF TGTGCCACCAGTACTCCGGGACTAGCGGGGGGGCTCTCCTACAATGAGCAGTTCTTC
TRBJ1-3 NA NA TRBV14 CASSRAGSGNTIYF TGTGCCAGCAGCCGTGCGGGCTCTGGAAACACCATATATTTT
TRBJ2-1 NA NA TRBV11-2 CASSLTPGSSYNEQFF TGTGCCAGCAGCCTTACCCCCGGCAGCTCCTACAATGAGCAGTTCTTC
TRBJ1-2 NA NA TRBV18 CASSPTGGNYGYTF TGTGCCAGCTCACCCACGGGGGGCAACTATGGCTACACCTTC
TRBJ2-3 NA NA TRBV27 CAQGASGVADTQYF TGTGCCCAGGGGGCTAGCGGGGTTGCAGATACGCAGTATTTT
TRBJ1-3 NA NA TRBV5-1 CASSLEGTSGNTIYF TGCGCCAGCAGCTTGGAGGGGACCTCTGGAAACACCATATATTTT
TRBJ1-2 NA NA TRBV6-5 CASSLQDYYGYTF TGTGCCAGCAGTTTACAGGATTACTATGGCTACACCTTC
TRBJ2-5 NA NA TRBV7-3 CASSLGAGPFQETQYF TGTGCCAGCAGCTTGGGAGCAGGGCCCTTTCAAGAGACCCAGTACTTC
TRBJ2-3 NA NA TRBV7-3 CASSLGYTDTQYF TGTGCCAGCAGCTTAGGCTACACAGATACGCAGTATTTT
TRBJ1-1 NA NA TRBV29-1 CIGLGTEAFF TGCATCGGATTGGGTACTGAAGCTTTCTTT
TRBJ1-6 NA NA TRBV11-2 CASSAERVILPWDNSPLHF TGTGCCAGCAGCGCAGAACGGGTTATACTACCCTGGGATAATTCACCCCTCCACTTT